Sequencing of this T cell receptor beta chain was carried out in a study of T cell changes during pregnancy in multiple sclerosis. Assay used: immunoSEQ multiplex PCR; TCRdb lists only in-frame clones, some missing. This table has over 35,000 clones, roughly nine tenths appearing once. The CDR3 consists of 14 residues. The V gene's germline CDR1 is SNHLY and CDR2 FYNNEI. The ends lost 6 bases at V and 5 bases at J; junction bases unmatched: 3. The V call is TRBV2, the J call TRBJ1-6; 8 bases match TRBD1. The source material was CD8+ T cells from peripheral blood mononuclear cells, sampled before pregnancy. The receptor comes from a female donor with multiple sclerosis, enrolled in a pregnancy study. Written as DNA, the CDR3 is TGTGCCAGCAGGGACAGGGCTCATAATTCACCCCTCCACTTT. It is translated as CASRDRAHNSPLHF.